These T cell receptor beta chains were read from a single sample in a study of blood T cell repertoires in COVID-19. Only in-frame clones appear in the TCRdb table, and some are missing; sequencing was by immunoSEQ multiplex PCR. Of fewer than 300,000 clones listed, roughly 84% were seen once; the top ten hold 15% to 17%. Sequencing was done on a sample of peripheral blood. The receptor source for this set is a person between 65 and 79 years old with COVID-19, enrolled during active disease. Both conserved end residues are part of each CDR3. D genes are given only for firm matches. Only part of the rows carry a size: once, few, many, or a class if the clone is expanded.

d_call,v_call,clone_size,j_call,cdr3_aa,cdr3_nt
TRBD1,TRBV5-1,.,TRBJ2-1,CASADRGLLDEQFF,TGCGCCAGCGCAGACAGGGGGCTTTTGGATGAGCAGTTCTTC
TRBD2,TRBV19,.,TRBJ2-7,CASSIATSGDYEQYF,TGTGCCAGTAGTATAGCCACTAGCGGAGACTACGAGCAGTACTTC
.,TRBV19,.,TRBJ1-1,CASSISGVEAFF,TGTGCCAGTAGTATATCAGGGGTTGAAGCTTTCTTT
.,TRBV6-5,.,TRBJ1-1,CASSFRRNNEAFF,TGTGCCAGCAGTTTCCGCAGGAACAATGAAGCTTTCTTT
.,TRBV5-4,.,TRBJ1-1,CASSLARRNTEAFF,TGTGCCAGCAGCTTGGCCCGGAGGAACACTGAAGCTTTCTTT
TRBD1,TRBV18,.,TRBJ2-1,CASSLLPGQADNEQFF,TGTGCCAGCTCACTACTACCGGGACAGGCGGACAATGAGCAGTTCTTC
TRBD2,TRBV5-1,few,TRBJ2-1,CASSSYRLAGGKNEQFF,TGCGCCAGCAGCTCCTATCGACTAGCGGGGGGGAAAAATGAGCAGTTCTTC
.,TRBV18,.,TRBJ1-2,CASSQGYGYTF,TGTGCCAGCTCCCAGGGCTATGGCTACACCTTC
TRBD1,TRBV28,.,TRBJ2-1,CASRPTGQLNEQFF,TGTGCCAGCAGACCCACGGGACAGCTAAATGAGCAGTTCTTC
.,TRBV29-1,.,TRBJ2-5,CSVSDLRGETQYF,TGCAGCGTTTCCGACCTGCGGGGAGAGACCCAGTACTTC
TRBD2,TRBV7-2,.,TRBJ2-1,CASSLWTSGGPHEQFF,TGTGCCAGCAGCTTATGGACTAGCGGGGGGCCTCATGAGCAGTTCTTC
.,TRBV4-1,.,TRBJ1-4,CASSPESPRNEKLFF,TGCGCCAGCAGCCCGGAGTCCCCCCGGAATGAAAAACTGTTTTTT
.,TRBV5-1,once,TRBJ2-6,CASSLGSSSGANVLTF,TGCGCCAGCAGCTTGGGTTCCAGCTCTGGGGCCAACGTCCTGACTTTC
.,TRBV21-1,.,TRBJ1-4,CASRAYHEKLFF,TGTGCCAGCCGCGCCTATCACGAAAAACTGTTTTTT
.,TRBV27,.,TRBJ2-1,CASSSRPSTTTYNEQFF,TGTGCCAGCAGTTCGCGCCCGAGCACCACTACTTACAATGAGCAGTTCTTC
TRBD1,TRBV28,once,TRBJ2-1,CASSIMGQSYNEQFF,TGTGCCAGCAGTATAATGGGACAGAGTTACAATGAGCAGTTCTTC
TRBD2,TRBV6-2/TRBV6-3,.,TRBJ2-1,CASSFTPAGGVEQFF,TGTGCCAGCAGTTTTACACCGGCGGGAGGTGTTGAGCAGTTCTTC
.,TRBV5-6,few,TRBJ1-5,CASSRSNQPQHF,TGTGCCAGCAGCCGTAGCAATCAGCCCCAGCATTTT
TRBD1,TRBV6-5,.,TRBJ1-3,CASSYRRTGSGNTIYF,TGTGCCAGCAGTTACCGCCGGACAGGCTCTGGAAACACCATATATTTT
TRBD1,TRBV5-1,.,TRBJ1-3,CASSSTLRGRRNTIYF,TGCGCCAGCAGCTCCACACTAAGGGGGCGTAGAAACACCATATATTTT
TRBD1,TRBV19,.,TRBJ2-7,CASSMVQGSSEQYF,TGTGCCAGTAGTATGGTACAGGGGAGCTCCGAGCAGTACTTC
.,TRBV4-2,.,TRBJ1-3,CASSQATDYGNTIYF,TGTGCCAGCAGCCAAGCGACGGACTATGGAAACACCATATATTTT
TRBD1,TRBV6-5,.,TRBJ2-2,CASSYSDRDRSGELFF,TGTGCCAGCAGTTACTCCGACAGGGATAGGTCCGGGGAGCTGTTTTTT
.,TRBV5-8,.,TRBJ2-3,CASSLYRVSRDTQYF,TGTGCCAGCAGCTTGTACAGGGTTTCGCGGGATACGCAGTATTTT
TRBD1,TRBV27,few,TRBJ2-7,CASSFRGSREQYF,TGTGCCAGCAGTTTCAGGGGGTCTCGTGAGCAGTACTTC
.,TRBV9,.,TRBJ2-2,CASSRQAPGELFF,TGTGCCAGCAGCCGACAAGCCCCCGGGGAGCTGTTTTTT
TRBD1,TRBV5-8,.,TRBJ1-1,CASSSGQMNTEAFF,TGTGCCAGCAGCTCGGGACAGATGAACACTGAAGCTTTCTTT
.,TRBV7-3,.,TRBJ2-1,CASSLGWGPNEQFF,TGTGCCAGCAGCTTAGGGTGGGGGCCCAATGAGCAGTTCTTC
.,TRBV11-2,once,TRBJ1-6,CASSLGRGRNSPLHF,TGTGCCAGCAGCTTAGGTAGGGGTCGGAATTCACCCCTCCACTTT
.,TRBV4-1,.,TRBJ2-6,CASSQHAGSPGANVLTF,TGCGCCAGCAGCCAGCACGCAGGTTCTCCTGGGGCCAACGTCCTGACTTTC
.,TRBV2,.,TRBJ1-5,CASSDTGVPRQPQHF,TGTGCCAGCAGTGATACGGGAGTCCCAAGACAGCCCCAGCATTTT
TRBD2,TRBV2,few,TRBJ2-7,CASRKGVSGLAGGPYEQYF,TGTGCCAGCAGGAAGGGGGTCTCGGGACTAGCGGGAGGCCCCTACGAGCAGTACTTC
.,TRBV4-3,.,TRBJ1-1,CASSQDQWDITEAFF,TGCGCCAGCAGCCAAGACCAATGGGACATCACTGAAGCTTTCTTT
TRBD1,TRBV7-2,.,TRBJ2-1,CASSPKYGTEGYNEQFF,TGTGCCAGCAGCCCTAAGTACGGGACAGAGGGGTACAATGAGCAGTTCTTC
TRBD2,TRBV7-2,once,TRBJ2-3,CASSHAAGAQNTQYF,TGTGCCAGCAGCCATGCAGCGGGGGCCCAAAATACGCAGTATTTT
.,TRBV6-1,.,TRBJ2-2,CASSEVAYTGELFF,TGTGCCAGCAGTGAAGTAGCCTACACCGGGGAGCTGTTTTTT
TRBD1,TRBV10-3,.,TRBJ2-7,CAINETGGADYEQYF,TGTGCCATCAACGAGACAGGGGGCGCCGACTACGAGCAGTACTTC
.,TRBV27,many,TRBJ1-1,CASSLAGAGTEAFF,TGTGCCAGCAGTTTGGCGGGGGCTGGCACTGAAGCTTTCTTT
TRBD1,TRBV7-8,.,TRBJ1-5,CASSLQGVDQPQHF,TGTGCCAGCAGCTTACAGGGGGTGGATCAGCCCCAGCATTTT
TRBD1,TRBV6-2/TRBV6-3,.,TRBJ1-4,CASRPRGTVPNEKLFF,TGTGCCAGCAGACCTCGGGGGACAGTCCCTAATGAAAAACTGTTTTTT
TRBD1,TRBV6-2/TRBV6-3,.,TRBJ2-7,CATSKDRVVIEQYF,TGTGCCACCAGCAAGGACAGGGTCGTCATAGAGCAGTACTTC
TRBD2,TRBV3-1/TRBV3-2,.,TRBJ2-3,CASSPPGGGTDTQYF,TGTGCCAGCAGCCCCCCGGGGGGGGGCACAGATACGCAGTATTTT
TRBD1,TRBV7-2,.,TRBJ1-2,CASSSNTAGTGGGYTF,TGTGCCAGCAGCTCGAATACGGCCGGGACAGGGGGTGGCTACACCTTC
.,TRBV7-8,.,TRBJ1-6,CASSQRITANSPLHF,TGTGCCAGCAGCCAACGAATTACAGCCAATTCACCCCTCCACTTT
TRBD2,TRBV18,.,TRBJ2-3,CASSVASGIQDTQYF,TGTGCCAGCTCAGTGGCTAGCGGGATTCAAGATACGCAGTATTTT
TRBD2,TRBV7-9,.,TRBJ2-7,CASIGTSGPPWDYEQYF,TGTGCCAGCATCGGGACTAGCGGGCCACCTTGGGACTACGAGCAGTACTTC
.,TRBV2,.,TRBJ2-7,CASSTSQAYEQYF,TGTGCCAGCAGCACTAGCCAAGCCTACGAGCAGTACTTC
TRBD1,TRBV30,.,TRBJ2-7,CASAGTGTYEQYF,TGTGCCTCCGCGGGGACAGGGACCTACGAGCAGTACTTC
.,TRBV5-5,.,TRBJ2-7,CASSHRWGSGLTNYEQYF,TGTGCCAGCAGCCACCGCTGGGGTAGCGGCCTAACCAACTACGAGCAGTACTTC
TRBD1,TRBV7-2,.,TRBJ1-5,CASSSGQGSNQPQHF,TGTGCCAGCAGCTCGGGACAGGGCAGCAATCAGCCCCAGCATTTT
TRBD1,TRBV6-5,.,TRBJ1-2,CASRRDRGGNYGYTF,TGTGCCAGCAGAAGAGACAGGGGTGGCAACTATGGCTACACCTTC
.,TRBV5-1,.,TRBJ2-2,CASSKGLTGELFF,TGCGCCAGCAGCAAGGGACTGACCGGGGAGCTGTTTTTT
TRBD2,TRBV11-2,.,TRBJ2-1,CASSLTSGPLISYNEQFF,TGTGCCAGCAGCTTAACTAGCGGGCCTTTAATTTCATACAATGAGCAGTTCTTC
.,TRBV27,.,TRBJ1-4,CASRNRNPNEKLFF,TGTGCCAGCAGGAACAGGAACCCTAATGAAAAACTGTTTTTT
.,TRBV5-1,.,TRBJ1-5,CASRWGDNQPQHF,TGCGCCAGCAGGTGGGGGGACAATCAGCCCCAGCATTTT